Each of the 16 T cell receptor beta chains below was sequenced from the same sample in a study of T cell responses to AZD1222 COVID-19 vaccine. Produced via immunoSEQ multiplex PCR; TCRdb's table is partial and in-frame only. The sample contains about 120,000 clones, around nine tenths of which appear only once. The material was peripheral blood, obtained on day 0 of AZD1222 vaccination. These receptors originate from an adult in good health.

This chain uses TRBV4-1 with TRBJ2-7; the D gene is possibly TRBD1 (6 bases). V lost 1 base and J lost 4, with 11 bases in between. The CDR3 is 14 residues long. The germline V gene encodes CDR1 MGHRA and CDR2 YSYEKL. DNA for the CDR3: TGCGCCAGCAGCCAAGGTCGGACAGAATACGAGCAGTACTTC. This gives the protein CASSQGRTEYEQYF.

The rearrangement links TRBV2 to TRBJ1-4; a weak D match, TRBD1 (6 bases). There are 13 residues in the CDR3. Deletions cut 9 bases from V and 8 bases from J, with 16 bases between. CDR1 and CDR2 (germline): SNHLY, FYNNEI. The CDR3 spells CASRNRVGEKLFF. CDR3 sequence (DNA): TGTGCCAGTCGGAACAGGGTCGGGGAAAAACTGTTTTTT.

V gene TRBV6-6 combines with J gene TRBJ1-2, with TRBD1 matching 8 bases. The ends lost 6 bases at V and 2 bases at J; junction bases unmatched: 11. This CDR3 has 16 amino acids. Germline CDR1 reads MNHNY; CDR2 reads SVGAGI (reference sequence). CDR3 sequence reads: CASRDTGGSSNYGYTF. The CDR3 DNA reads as TGTGCCAGCAGAGACACAGGGGGGAGTTCCAACTATGGCTACACCTTC.

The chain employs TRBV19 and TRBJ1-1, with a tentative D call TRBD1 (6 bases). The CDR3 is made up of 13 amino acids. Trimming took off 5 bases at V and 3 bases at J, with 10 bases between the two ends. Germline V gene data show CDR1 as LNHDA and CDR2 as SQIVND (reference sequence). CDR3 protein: CASSVKGDTEAFF. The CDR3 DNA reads TGTGCCAGTAGTGTGAAGGGGGACACTGAAGCTTTCTTT.

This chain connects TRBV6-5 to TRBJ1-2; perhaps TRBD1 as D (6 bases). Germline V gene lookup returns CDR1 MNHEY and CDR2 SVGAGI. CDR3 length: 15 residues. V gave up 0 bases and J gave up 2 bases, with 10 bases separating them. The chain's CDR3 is CASSYSGTGNYGYTF. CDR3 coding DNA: TGTGCCAGCAGTTACTCGGGCACAGGGAACTATGGCTACACCTTC.

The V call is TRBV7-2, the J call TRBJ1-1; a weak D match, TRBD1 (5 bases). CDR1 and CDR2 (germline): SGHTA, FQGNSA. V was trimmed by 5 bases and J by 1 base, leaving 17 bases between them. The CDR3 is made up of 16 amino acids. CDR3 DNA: TGTGCCAGCAGCCAGAGGGGCTTAGGACCGAACACTGAAGCTTTCTTT. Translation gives CASSQRGLGPNTEAFF.

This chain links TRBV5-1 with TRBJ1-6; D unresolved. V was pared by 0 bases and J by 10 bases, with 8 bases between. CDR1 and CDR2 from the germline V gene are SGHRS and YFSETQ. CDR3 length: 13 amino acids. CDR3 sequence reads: CASSLAPYSPLHF. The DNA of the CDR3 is TGCGCCAGCAGCTTGGCGCCCTACTCACCCCTCCACTTT.

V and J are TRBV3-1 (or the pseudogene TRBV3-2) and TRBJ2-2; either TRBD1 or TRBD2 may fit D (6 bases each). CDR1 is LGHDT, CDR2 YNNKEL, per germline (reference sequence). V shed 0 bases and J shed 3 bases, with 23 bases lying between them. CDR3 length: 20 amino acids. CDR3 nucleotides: TGTGCCAGCAGCCAAGAAAGAATCGGGATCAAGGGGGGCGACACCGGGGAGCTGTTTTTT. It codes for CASSQERIGIKGGDTGELFF.

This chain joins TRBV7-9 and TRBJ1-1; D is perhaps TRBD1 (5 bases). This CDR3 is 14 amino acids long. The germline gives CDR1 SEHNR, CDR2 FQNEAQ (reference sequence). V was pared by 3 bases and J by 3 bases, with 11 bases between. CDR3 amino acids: CASSFDQGDTEAFF. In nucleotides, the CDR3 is TGTGCCAGCAGCTTCGATCAGGGAGACACTGAAGCTTTCTTT.

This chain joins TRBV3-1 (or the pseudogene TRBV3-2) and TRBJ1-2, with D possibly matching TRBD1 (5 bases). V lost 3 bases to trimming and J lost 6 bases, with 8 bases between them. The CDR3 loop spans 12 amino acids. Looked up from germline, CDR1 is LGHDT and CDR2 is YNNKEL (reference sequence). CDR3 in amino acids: CASSQGEDGYTF. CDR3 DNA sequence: TGTGCCAGCAGCCAGGGGGAGGATGGCTACACCTTC.

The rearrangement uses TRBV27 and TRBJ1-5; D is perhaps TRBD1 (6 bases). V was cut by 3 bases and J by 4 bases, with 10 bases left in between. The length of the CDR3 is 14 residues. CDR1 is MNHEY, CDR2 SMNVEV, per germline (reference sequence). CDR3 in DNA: TGTGCCAGCAGTTTCGGGGGGCGGAATCAGCCCCAGCATTTT. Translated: CASSFGGRNQPQHF.

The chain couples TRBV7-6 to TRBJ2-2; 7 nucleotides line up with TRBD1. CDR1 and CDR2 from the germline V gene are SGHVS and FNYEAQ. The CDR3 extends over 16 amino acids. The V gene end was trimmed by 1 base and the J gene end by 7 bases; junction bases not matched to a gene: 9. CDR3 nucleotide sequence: TGTGCCAGCAGCTTAGTGGAGACAGGGTTCGGCGGGGAGCTGTTTTTT. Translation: CASSLVETGFGGELFF.

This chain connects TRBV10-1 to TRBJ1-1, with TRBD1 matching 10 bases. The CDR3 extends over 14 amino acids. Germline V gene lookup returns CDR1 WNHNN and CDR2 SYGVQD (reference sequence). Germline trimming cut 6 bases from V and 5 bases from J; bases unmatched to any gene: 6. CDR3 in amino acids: CASRPGQGGTEAFF. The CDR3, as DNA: TGCGCCAGCAGACCCGGACAGGGGGGAACTGAAGCTTTCTTT.

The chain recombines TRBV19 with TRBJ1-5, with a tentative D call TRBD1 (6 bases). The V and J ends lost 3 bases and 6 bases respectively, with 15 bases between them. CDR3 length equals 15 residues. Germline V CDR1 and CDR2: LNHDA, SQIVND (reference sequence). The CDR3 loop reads CASSIILGGTQPQHF. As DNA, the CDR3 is TGTGCCAGTAGTATTATTTTGGGGGGCACTCAGCCCCAGCATTTT.

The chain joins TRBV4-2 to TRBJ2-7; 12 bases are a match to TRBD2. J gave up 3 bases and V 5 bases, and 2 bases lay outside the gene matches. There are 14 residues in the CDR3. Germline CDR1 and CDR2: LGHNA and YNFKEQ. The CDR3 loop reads CASSSSGGVYEQYF. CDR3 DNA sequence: TGTGCCAGCAGCTCTAGCGGGGGGGTCTACGAGCAGTACTTC.

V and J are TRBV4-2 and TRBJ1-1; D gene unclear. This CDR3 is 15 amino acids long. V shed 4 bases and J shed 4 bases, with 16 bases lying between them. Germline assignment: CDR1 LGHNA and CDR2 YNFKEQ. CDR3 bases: TGTGCCAGCAGCCGTGAAGGGCAGTGGGGCACTGAAGCTTTCTTT. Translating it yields CASSREGQWGTEAFF.